Below, 5 T cell receptor beta chains from the same sample are listed, as sequenced in a study of metastatic and nonmetastatic thyroid tumors. Patients underwent thyroid surgery, and none had received any treatment before it. Using MiXCR, TCRdb reanalyzed the PCR reads. Seen here are about 27,000 clones, roughly 17% observed once, and the top ten hold around 6.3%. The sequencing input was blood. The source of these receptors is a male donor with papillary thyroid cancer or a benign thyroid nodule (not recorded which). Some clones in this sample may be carry-over from other donors' samples.

The table lists this clone with many counts. Possible read error: a much larger clone is one base away. The chain has TRBV20-1 and TRBJ2-1; 8 bases agree with TRBD2. Trimming at V came to 6 bases and at J to 6 bases, leaving 13 bases not matched to a gene. The V gene's germline CDR1 is DFQATT and CDR2 SNEGSKA (reference sequence). This CDR3 is built from 15 residues. The CDR3 spells CSAGRAGTRPNEQFF. As DNA, the CDR3 is TGCAGTGCCGGACGGGCCGGGACTAGACCCAATGAGCAGTTCTTC.

This clone was counted at least ten times. The chain carries TRBV27 and TRBJ2-3, with TRBD2 matching over 7 bases. CDR3 size: 17 residues. The germline CDR1 and CDR2 sequences are MNHEY and SMNVEV (reference sequence). Trimming at V came to 2 bases and at J to 0 bases, leaving 8 bases not matched to a gene. CDR3 nucleotide sequence: TGTGCCAGCAGTTTACAGCCCCGGGGGGACAGCACAGATACGCAGTATTTT. Residues: CASSLQPRGDSTDTQYF.

Many counts were recorded for this clone. The rearrangement uses TRBV5-4 and TRBJ1-1, with no clear D. Germline CDR1 is SGHNT and CDR2 is YYREEE (reference sequence). The CDR3 is 14 amino acids. Trimming pared 3 bases from V and 4 bases from J, leaving 13 bases between. The CDR3 DNA reads TGTGCCAGCAGCTCCCCCACGTTGGGCACTGAAGCTTTCTTT. Amino acid sequence: CASSSPTLGTEAFF.

This clone was seen ten or more times. V gene TRBV12-5 combines with J gene TRBJ2-3; D is ambiguous. The CDR3 contains 13 residues. Trimming took off 9 bases at V and 0 bases at J, with 10 bases between the two ends. In germline, CDR1 is LGHNT, CDR2 FRNRAP. The CDR3 protein is CASESPSTDTQYF. The CDR3 nucleotides read TGTGCTAGCGAGTCACCCAGCACAGATACGCAGTATTTT.

At least ten counts were recorded for this clone. The chain carries TRBV11-2 and TRBJ2-3, with a tentative D call TRBD2 (6 bases). From germline, CDR1 is SGHAT and CDR2 FQNNGV. V was pared by 2 bases and J by 5 bases, with 14 bases between. This CDR3 spans 15 amino acids. CDR3 sequence: CASSLYALAQDTQYF. CDR3 coding DNA: TGTGCCAGCAGCTTATACGCTCTAGCGCAAGATACGCAGTATTTT.